The sequence of this T cell receptor (beta chain) was determined in a study of cytomegalovirus exposure and HLA in healthy donors. Whole-study results and caveats: Reported results showed that the classifier diagnosed cytomegalovirus status with high specificity and sensitivity. In an earlier analysis, about 87% or about 30%: the productive usage of most TCR beta V segments. Reportedly, a later analysis found an Asian-associated ancestry cluster had fewer N-insertions than the approximately 640-donor mean.

This CDR3 has 20 amino acids. Trimming left V 5 bases short and J 0 bases short, with 28 bases between. Germline V gene data show CDR1 as MNHEY and CDR2 as SMNVEV (reference sequence). The PCR used 60 Vbeta and 13 Jbeta primers. Original data processing: An analysis that came later counted tens of millions of unique TCR beta chains, 10 million to 11 million shared. Profiled with immunoSEQ multiplex PCR; TCRdb holds only in-frame clones, not every one. That table is the source of V, J and clone size, and D and trimming were worked out from the DNA. The sample has 65,000 to 70,000 clones; around 75% are singletons. As regards this clone: Its target is not known.

The sequence derives from a woman in her twenties or thirties in good health and CMV-seropositive. V gene TRBV27 combines with J gene TRBJ1-2; perhaps TRBD1 as D (6 bases). The source material was PBMCs. The CDR3 spells CASSPRFQIFGQLANYGYTF. DNA of the CDR3: TGTGCCAGCAGTCCCAGATTCCAGATTTTTGGACAGCTTGCTAACTATGGCTACACCTTC.